This T cell receptor (beta chain) originates from a study of blood T cell repertoires in COVID-19. This clone has a handful of counts. The data were produced by immunoSEQ multiplex PCR, yet TCRdb's version contains in-frame clones alone and is incomplete. The sample lists 90,000 to 100,000 clones; approximately 88% were seen once. Enrolled during active infection, Seattle patients were then followed longitudinally. The V gene lost 0 bases and the J gene lost 8 bases, with 7 bases spanning the gap. CDR3 length equals 12 residues. CDR1 and CDR2 from the germline V gene are SGHTA and FQGNSA. Sample: peripheral blood. The chain couples TRBV7-2 to TRBJ1-2; maybe TRBD1 (5 bases). This sequence originates from a woman aged 55-70 years with COVID-19, enrolled during active disease. The CDR3, as DNA: TGTGCCAGCAGCTTAGCGTGGGGCGGCTACACCTTC. This gives the protein CASSLAWGGYTF.